The 24 T cell receptor beta chains below come from one sample, sequenced in a study of cytomegalovirus exposure and HLA in healthy donors. Profiling relied on immunoSEQ multiplex PCR, and the TCRdb table lists in-frame clones only, not all of them. The sample has about 150,000 clones; 85% to 90% are singletons. Sequenced material: PBMCs. Receptors originate from a woman in her late teens or twenties in good health and CMV-seropositive.

This sequence joins TRBV6-1 and TRBJ2-5; 8 bases are a match to TRBD1. With V trimmed by 1 base and J by 2 bases, 15 bases remained unmatched. The CDR3 is 19 amino acids. Germline CDR1 reads MNHNS; CDR2 reads SASEGT. CDR3 DNA sequence: TGTGCCAGCAGTGAAGATATTTTCTTCAGGGGGCTTATACAAGAGACCCAGTACTTC. As protein: CASSEDIFFRGLIQETQYF.

V gene TRBV29-1 combines with J gene TRBJ2-3, with D possibly being TRBD1 (6 bases). From germline, CDR1 is SQVTM and CDR2 ANQGSEA. The CDR3 runs to 14 residues. V was trimmed by 7 bases and J by 1 base, leaving 15 bases between them. The CDR3 coding sequence is TGCAGCGCTCCGACGGACAGACGCACAGATACGCAGTATTTT. Translation: CSAPTDRRTDTQYF.

The chain is built from TRBV5-1 and TRBJ2-2; D might be TRBD1 (5 bases). The ends were cut back, 0 bases at V and 6 bases at J, with 9 bases in the middle. Per the germline V gene, CDR1 is SGHRS and CDR2 is YFSETQ. The CDR3 has 14 residues. The chain's CDR3 is CASSLVPGPGELFF. The CDR3 DNA is TGCGCCAGCAGCTTGGTCCCAGGGCCCGGGGAGCTGTTTTTT.

The rearrangement links TRBV30 to TRBJ2-7, with TRBD2 as a possible D gene (5 bases). Trimming stripped 0 bases from V and 2 bases from J, with 8 bases between. Germline assignment: CDR1 GTSNPN and CDR2 SVGIG (reference sequence). This CDR3 comprises 13 residues. CDR3 DNA: TGTGCCTGGAGTGTTGGGAGAGCCTACGAGCAGTACTTC. Translated: CAWSVGRAYEQYF.

The chain links TRBV5-5 to TRBJ2-3; D is ambiguous. CDR1 and CDR2 from the germline V gene are SGHKS and YYEKEE (reference sequence). The V gene lost 5 bases and the J gene lost 3 bases, with 7 bases spanning the gap. The CDR3 sequence is 12 residues long. Here the CDR3 DNA reads TGTGCCAGCAGTACCGGGACAGATACGCAGTATTTT. Protein product: CASSTGTDTQYF.

The rearrangement joins TRBV9 to TRBJ2-7, with D perhaps TRBD2 (6 bases). Germline CDR1 is SGDLS and CDR2 is YYNGEE. There are 14 residues in the CDR3. The V end lost 0 bases, the J end lost 5 bases, and 12 bases lay between the germline ends. CDR3 nucleotides: TGTGCCAGCAGCGTAGACGGGAGAGGGCACGAGCAGTACTTC. Amino acids: CASSVDGRGHEQYF.

Concerning this clone: Other DNA sequences in the same sample also yield this CDR3. The chain is built from TRBV5-1 and TRBJ2-7; 9 positions agree with TRBD1. The CDR3 contains 14 residues. V shed 2 bases, J shed 3 bases, and the junction held 3 bases outside the gene matches. CDR1 SGHRS and CDR2 YFSETQ come from the germline V gene. The CDR3 bases are TGCGCCAGCAGCTTTGGGACAGGGCGCTACGAGCAGTACTTC. It is translated as CASSFGTGRYEQYF.

This chain links TRBV9 with TRBJ2-7; 7 bases line up with TRBD2. The CDR3 is made up of 15 amino acids. Trimming cost V 4 bases and J 5 bases; bases outside gene matches: 12. Germline CDR1 reads SGDLS; CDR2 reads YYNGEE. The CDR3 protein is CASSPQRTRRHEQYF. DNA of the CDR3: TGTGCCAGCAGCCCCCAAAGGACTAGGAGGCACGAGCAGTACTTC.

The chain employs TRBV4-2 and TRBJ2-6; D is perhaps TRBD1 (5 bases). The CDR3 consists of 15 residues. Per the germline V gene, CDR1 is LGHNA and CDR2 is YNFKEQ. The germline V and J ends were trimmed by 1 base and 5 bases, with 9 bases remaining between them. The CDR3 coding sequence is TGTGCCAGCAGCCAAGGTCAGGGAAGGGCCAACGTCCTGACTTTC. It yields the protein CASSQGQGRANVLTF.

This clone came up many times. This chain uses TRBV30 with TRBJ2-2, with 12 nucleotides matching TRBD2. This CDR3 spans 16 amino acids. V trimming: 3 bases; J trimming: 3 bases; junction bases outside the gene matches: 5. The V gene's germline CDR1 is GTSNPN and CDR2 SVGIG (reference sequence). CDR3 loop: CAWRGLAGGDTGELFF. DNA for the CDR3: TGTGCCTGGAGAGGCCTAGCGGGAGGGGACACCGGGGAGCTGTTTTTT.

This chain connects TRBV6-5 to TRBJ1-1; 8 bases fit TRBD1. The V and J ends lost 7 bases and 3 bases, in that order; junction bases with no gene match: 4. Per germline, CDR1 MNHEY and CDR2 SVGAGI. The CDR3 loop spans 13 amino acids. The chain's CDR3 is CASTGQGHTEAFF. CDR3 sequence (DNA): TGTGCCAGCACCGGACAGGGACACACTGAAGCTTTCTTT.

The rearrangement uses TRBV5-5 and TRBJ2-7; 10 bases are a match to TRBD2. Germline-derived CDR1 and CDR2 are SGHKS and YYEKEE (reference sequence). J gave up 5 bases and V 4 bases, and 18 bases lay outside the gene matches. This CDR3 is 18 amino acids long. The CDR3 sequence is CASSLRTSGTPKEDEQYF. The CDR3, as DNA: TGTGCCAGCAGCCTCCGGACTAGCGGTACACCCAAGGAGGACGAGCAGTACTTC.

The chain has TRBV25-1 and TRBJ1-5; D unclear. Trimming shortened V by 3 bases and J by 0 bases, and 6 bases separated the two germline ends. Germline CDR1 and CDR2: MGHDK and SYGVNS. The CDR3 extends over 14 amino acids. The CDR3 reads CASSDLHSNQPQHF. The CDR3 DNA sequence: TGTGCCAGCAGTGATTTACATAGCAATCAGCCCCAGCATTTT.

This CDR3 is CASSQSLGGNEQFF. The CDR3 nucleotides are TGTGCCAGCAGCCAAAGCTTGGGGGGGAATGAGCAGTTCTTC. The chain recombines TRBV4-2 with TRBJ2-1, with 7 bases lining up with TRBD2. V shed 2 bases and J 7 bases; nucleotides not matched to a gene: 5. The germline V gene encodes CDR1 LGHNA and CDR2 YNFKEQ. This CDR3 region has 14 residues.

This chain uses TRBV11-3 with TRBJ2-1, with 15 bases matching TRBD2. The J segment lost 5 bases and the V segment lost 0 bases, leaving 11 bases of the junction unmatched. The CDR3 covers 20 residues. Germline V gene data show CDR1 as SGHNT and CDR2 as YENEEA. The CDR3 loop is CASSLEFLGTSGRIHNEQFF. For the CDR3, the DNA is TGTGCCAGCAGCTTAGAGTTCTTAGGGACTAGCGGGAGGATTCACAATGAGCAGTTCTTC.

The rearrangement joins TRBV5-6 to TRBJ1-5, with TRBD1 matching 11 bases. This CDR3 region has 19 residues. In germline, CDR1 is SGHDT, CDR2 YYEEEE. V gave up 4 bases and J gave up 6 bases; unmatched junction bases: 18. Here the CDR3 reads CASSQLGSGDRGLRQPQHF. CDR3 nucleotide sequence: TGTGCCAGCAGCCAGCTTGGAAGTGGGGACAGGGGGTTGCGTCAGCCCCAGCATTTT.

For the CDR3, the DNA is TGTGCCAGCAGTTACAGGGGCGAGGTAAATATCTACGAGCAGTACTTC. This sequence encodes CASSYRGEVNIYEQYF. The genes are TRBV5-6 and TRBJ2-7; 7 positions match TRBD1. V shed 5 bases and J 3 bases; nucleotides not matched to a gene: 14. Per germline, CDR1 SGHDT and CDR2 YYEEEE. This CDR3 has 16 residues.

This clone was seen a single time. Here the CDR3 reads CASSLYRASGNEQFF. CDR3 DNA sequence: TGCGCCAGCAGCCTATACAGGGCTTCGGGAAATGAGCAGTTCTTC. The chain combines TRBV4-3 with TRBJ2-1; possible D gene TRBD1, 6 bases. The germline gives CDR1 LGHNA, CDR2 YSLEER. Trimming cost V 4 bases and J 7 bases, with 17 bases left between them. The CDR3 has 15 amino acids.

The rearrangement links TRBV6-1 to TRBJ1-5, with D maybe TRBD1 (5 bases). The germline CDR1 and CDR2 sequences are MNHNS and SASEGT. This CDR3 has 13 amino acids. V was pared by 6 bases and J by 3 bases, with 9 bases between. CDR3 coding DNA: TGTGCCAGCAGCCCAGGGCTCAATCAGCCCCAGCATTTT. Amino acid sequence: CASSPGLNQPQHF.

This chain uses TRBV11-2 with TRBJ2-3; 7 nucleotides align to TRBD2. CDR1 is SGHAT, CDR2 FQNNGV, per germline. V shed 9 bases, J shed 1 base, and the junction held 1 base outside the gene matches. The CDR3 runs to 12 residues. CDR3 sequence (DNA): TGTGCCAGTACTAGCGGCACAGATACGCAGTATTTT. Encoded protein: CASTSGTDTQYF. The full variable domain, with the rest looked up from reference TRBV11-2 and TRBJ2-3, is EAGVAQSPRYKIIEKRQSVAFWCNPISGHATLYWYQQILGQGPKLLIQFQNNGVVDDSQLPKDRFSAERLKGVDSTLKIQPAKLEDSAVYLCASTSGTDTQYFGPGTRLTVL.

This clone was seen more than once but under ten times. V usage is TRBV6-1 and J usage is TRBJ1-2; the D is unclear. With 1 base removed from V and 4 bases from J, the gap between germline ends came to 10 bases. CDR1 and CDR2 from the germline V gene are MNHNS and SASEGT. The CDR3 runs to 14 residues. CDR3 amino acids: CASSEDGNIYGYTF. In nucleotides, the CDR3 is TGTGCCAGCAGTGAAGATGGTAACATCTATGGCTACACCTTC.

This chain links TRBV6-6 with TRBJ1-5; D is unclear. Germline lookup yields CDR1 MNHNY and CDR2 SVGAGI (reference sequence). This CDR3 has 14 residues. V was shortened by 4 bases and J by 0 bases, with 7 bases between the two germline ends. The CDR3 loop reads CASSWAVSNQPQHF. CDR3 nucleotides: TGTGCCAGCAGTTGGGCAGTTAGCAATCAGCCCCAGCATTTT.

V is TRBV10-3 and J is TRBJ2-7; the match to TRBD2 covers 8 bases. The CDR3 is made up of 11 amino acids. With 8 bases clipped from V and 5 bases from J, the junction kept 2 bases outside the gene matches. Germline lookup yields CDR1 ENHRY and CDR2 SYGVKD. CDR3 region: CAIGTSDEQYF. The CDR3 nucleotides are TGTGCCATCGGGACTAGTGACGAGCAGTACTTC.

The chain links TRBV27 to TRBJ2-2; 11 bases agree with TRBD2. CDR3 length equals 14 residues. V was clipped by 6 bases and J by 7 bases; unmatched bases: 4. Germline V CDR1 and CDR2: MNHEY, SMNVEV (reference sequence). The CDR3 bases are TGTGCCAGCAGAGGGACTAGCGGTATCGGGGAGCTGTTTTTT. It translates to CASRGTSGIGELFF.